One sample yielded the 21 T cell receptor beta chains listed below, sequenced in a study of T cell responses to AZD1222 COVID-19 vaccine. Some clones are missing from TCRdb's copy, which holds only in-frame ones; the method was immunoSEQ multiplex PCR. The data contain more than 95,000 clones, 70% to 90% of them singletons. This specimen was peripheral blood, taken on day 0 of AZD1222 vaccination. The source of these receptors is an adult in good health.

CDR3 nucleotide sequence: TGTGCCAGCAGCCCGGGACTTCTCTCCTACGAGCAGTACTTC. This translates into CASSPGLLSYEQYF. The chain employs TRBV11-3 and TRBJ2-7; a possible D gene is TRBD2 (6 bases). V was cut by 5 bases and J by 0 bases, with 11 bases left in between. Looked up from germline, CDR1 is SGHNT and CDR2 is YENEEA. The CDR3 has 14 residues.

This chain joins TRBV18 and TRBJ1-4, with D perhaps TRBD1 (5 bases). Germline V gives CDR1 KGHSH, CDR2 LQKENI. Trimming left V 5 bases short and J 7 bases short, with 11 bases between. This CDR3 spans 13 amino acids. CDR3 nucleotide sequence: TGTGCCAGCTCATCCGGGGCCTCTGAAAAACTGTTTTTT. Its protein product is CASSSGASEKLFF.

The chain has TRBV5-1 and TRBJ1-1; possibly TRBD1 for D (5 bases). CDR1 and CDR2 from the germline V gene are SGHRS and YFSETQ. The length of the CDR3 is 16 residues. The V and J ends lost 5 bases and 1 base respectively, with 18 bases between them. The CDR3 loop is CASSYHPGTGNTEAFF. The CDR3 DNA reads TGCGCCAGCAGTTACCATCCCGGGACCGGGAACACTGAAGCTTTCTTT. The variable domain in full, with the rest retrieved from reference TRBV5-1 and TRBJ1-1, is KAGVTQTPRYLIKTRGQQVTLSCSPISGHRSVSWYQQTPGQGLQFLFEYFSETQRNKGNFPGRFSGRQFSNSRSEMNVSTLELGDSALYLCASSYHPGTGNTEAFFGQGTRLTVV.

This chain joins TRBV7-8 and TRBJ1-1, with D hard to call. The V end was cut by 5 bases, the J end by 3 bases, with 10 bases between. Germline V gene lookup returns CDR1 SGHVS and CDR2 FQNEAQ. This CDR3 region has 13 residues. CDR3: CASSPDTYTEAFF. For the CDR3, the DNA is TGTGCCAGCAGCCCAGACACCTACACTGAAGCTTTCTTT.

The CDR3 here is CASSQGGWSSYEQYF. In DNA form, the CDR3 reads TGTGCCAGCAGCCAAGGAGGGTGGAGCTCCTACGAGCAGTACTTC. The chain couples TRBV3-1 (or the pseudogene TRBV3-2) to TRBJ2-7, with D perhaps matching TRBD2 (5 bases). Germline CDR1 and CDR2: LGHDT and YNNKEL (reference sequence). The CDR3 covers 15 residues. The V and J ends lost 1 base and 0 bases respectively, with 10 bases between them.

The chain couples TRBV5-6 to TRBJ1-5; D possibly corresponds to TRBD1 (5 bases). Germline V gene sequence: CDR1 SGHDT, CDR2 YYEEEE. The CDR3 contains 15 residues. V was trimmed by 4 bases and J by 2 bases, leaving 13 bases between them. The CDR3: CASSQQGFGNQPQHF. CDR3 coding DNA: TGTGCCAGCAGCCAGCAGGGATTCGGCAATCAGCCCCAGCATTTT.

The chain links TRBV19 to TRBJ1-5; 8 bases are a match to TRBD1. The trim removed 10 bases at V and 1 base at J, leaving 12 bases unmatched. CDR1 LNHDA and CDR2 SQIVND come from the germline V gene (reference sequence). The CDR3 runs 16 residues. The CDR3 reads CATLRQGSDSNQPQHF. The DNA of the CDR3 is TGTGCCACTCTCAGACAGGGGAGTGACAGCAATCAGCCCCAGCATTTT.

The gene calls are TRBV9 and TRBJ1-6; no reliable D call. The CDR3 covers 13 residues. Germline V gene data show CDR1 as SGDLS and CDR2 as YYNGEE. Trimming removed 3 bases from V and 8 bases from J, with 9 bases in between. CDR3 sequence (DNA): TGTGCCAGCAGCGGGGGTTTTTATTCACCCCTCCACTTT. It translates to CASSGGFYSPLHF.

This clone was observed a few times. The chain combines TRBV7-8 with TRBJ2-7; TRBD1 aligns across 7 bases. The CDR3 length is 17 residues. CDR1 and CDR2 from the germline V gene are SGHVS and FQNEAQ. V lost 5 bases to trimming and J lost 2 bases; unmatched junction nucleotides: 15. CDR3 sequence reads: CASSKGARQGQTYEQYF. CDR3 in DNA: TGTGCCAGCAGCAAAGGGGCTCGACAGGGACAAACCTACGAGCAGTACTTC.

The CDR3 DNA reads as TGTGCCACCAGTGAACCCCTAGCGGGCTACAATGAGCAGTTCTTC. It yields the protein CATSEPLAGYNEQFF. The rearrangement links TRBV24-1 to TRBJ2-1, with 8 nucleotides matching TRBD2. The length of the CDR3 is 15 residues. From germline, CDR1 is KGHDR and CDR2 SFDVKD. The J segment lost 3 bases and the V segment lost 4 bases, leaving 4 bases of the junction unmatched.

The rearrangement uses TRBV3-1 (or the pseudogene TRBV3-2) and TRBJ2-3; no definite D call. The CDR3 totals 14 residues. Germline V CDR1 and CDR2: LGHDT, YNNKEL (reference sequence). Trimming took off 5 bases at V and 0 bases at J, with 9 bases between the two ends. The CDR3 loop is CASSFDVSTDTQYF. The CDR3 bases are TGTGCCAGCAGCTTCGATGTTAGCACAGATACGCAGTATTTT.

The rearrangement links TRBV19 to TRBJ2-7; D is uncertain. The CDR3 runs 14 residues. Germline lookup yields CDR1 LNHDA and CDR2 SQIVND (reference sequence). V lost 5 bases, J lost 3 bases, and 14 bases lay in between. The CDR3 sequence: CASSPDNVRYEQYF. The CDR3 DNA is TGTGCCAGTAGTCCAGATAATGTACGCTACGAGCAGTACTTC.

The chain has TRBV7-9 and TRBJ1-5, with D perhaps TRBD1 (5 bases). The CDR3 spans 15 residues. Trimming removed 5 bases at V and 2 bases at J, with 13 bases between. Germline CDR1 reads SEHNR; CDR2 reads FQNEAQ (reference sequence). The CDR3 spells CASSPGTRGNQPQHF. The CDR3 nucleotides read TGTGCCAGCAGCCCGGGGACCCGGGGCAATCAGCCCCAGCATTTT.

The V and J genes are TRBV7-2 and TRBJ2-1, with D possibly being TRBD1 or TRBD2 (5 bases each). The germline V gene has CDR1 SGHTA and CDR2 FQGNSA. V shed 5 bases and J shed 10 bases, with 15 bases lying between them. The length of the CDR3 is 13 residues. The CDR3 spells CASSPGTTREQFF. The CDR3, as DNA: TGTGCCAGCAGCCCCGGGACGACTCGGGAGCAGTTCTTC.

This clone was seen a single time. The chain carries TRBV19 and TRBJ1-2; 7 bases are a match to TRBD1. CDR3 length: 15 amino acids. Germline V gives CDR1 LNHDA, CDR2 SQIVND (reference sequence). The trim removed 5 bases at V and 1 base at J, leaving 7 bases unmatched. The CDR3 DNA reads as TGTGCCAGTAGTCTTGACAGGGAGATTAACTATGGCTACACCTTC. This sequence encodes CASSLDREINYGYTF.

This sequence joins TRBV5-1 and TRBJ2-7; D possibly corresponds to TRBD1 (7 bases). Germline values: CDR1 SGHRS, CDR2 YFSETQ. The V end lost 0 bases, the J end lost 6 bases, and 16 bases lay between the germline ends. The CDR3 totals 15 residues. The CDR3 here is CASSLVTGEAGEQYF. The CDR3 region has the DNA TGCGCCAGCAGCTTGGTTACAGGGGAGGCGGGCGAGCAGTACTTC. The full variable domain, completed using reference TRBV5-1 and TRBJ2-7, is KAGVTQTPRYLIKTRGQQVTLSCSPISGHRSVSWYQQTPGQGLQFLFEYFSETQRNKGNFPGRFSGRQFSNSRSEMNVSTLELGDSALYLCASSLVTGEAGEQYFGPGTRLTVT.

The chain has TRBV15 and TRBJ1-1, with TRBD1 as a possible D gene (5 bases). V lost 2 bases and J 3 bases, leaving 10 bases between the germline ends. Germline V CDR1 and CDR2: LNHNV, YYDKDF (reference sequence). This CDR3 region has 14 residues. The CDR3 is CATSRSGGDTEAFF. For the CDR3, the DNA is TGTGCCACCAGCAGAAGTGGGGGGGACACTGAAGCTTTCTTT.

This chain joins TRBV7-2 and TRBJ2-7; D is undetermined. Trimming left V 5 bases short and J 3 bases short, with 5 bases between. The CDR3 runs to 11 residues. Germline CDR1 and CDR2: SGHTA and FQGNSA. The CDR3 loop reads CASSPHYEQYF. CDR3 nucleotides: TGTGCCAGCAGCCCGCACTACGAGCAGTACTTC.

The chain employs TRBV19 and TRBJ1-3; D may be TRBD1 (6 bases). Trimming removed 3 bases at V and 4 bases at J, with 13 bases between. The CDR3 loop spans 15 amino acids. The germline V gene has CDR1 LNHDA and CDR2 SQIVND (reference sequence). CDR3 in DNA: TGTGCCAGTAGTATCGGGGGGGCCGGAGGAAACACCATATATTTT. It is translated as CASSIGGAGGNTIYF.

The CDR3 DNA reads TGTGCCAGCAGCTTGGCCCGGACAGGGGGCTTTGAAAAACTGTTTTTT. Protein product: CASSLARTGGFEKLFF. The chain has TRBV5-8 and TRBJ1-4; 11 bases are a match to TRBD1. V dropped 0 bases and J dropped 7; count of bases not matched to a gene: 5. The CDR3 has 16 amino acids. Germline CDR1 and CDR2: SGHTS and YDEGEE. Full variable domain (outside the CDR3, taken from reference TRBV5-8 and TRBJ1-4): EAGVTQSPTHLIKTRGQQATLRCSPISGHTSVYWYQQALGLGLQFLLWYDEGEERNRGNFPPRFSGRQFPNYSSELNVNALELEDSALYLCASSLARTGGFEKLFFGSGTQLSVL.

The J gene is TRBJ1-1, the V gene TRBV18, with D perhaps matching TRBD1 (5 bases). There are 13 residues in the CDR3. With 3 bases removed from V and 2 bases from J, the gap between germline ends came to 7 bases. Germline V gene data show CDR1 as KGHSH and CDR2 as LQKENI. The chain's CDR3 is CASSPGVNTEAFF. The CDR3 nucleotides are TGTGCCAGCTCACCGGGGGTAAACACTGAAGCTTTCTTT.